This section outlines one TCR beta chain sequence together with its context. Which antigen it targets is not known. Base qualities are not at hand, and no much larger clone is one base apart. This record belongs to a study of blood T cell repertoires in COVID-19 (dated by TCRdb to 2020 to 2022). As for the study more broadly: Samples from collaborators originated in the United States, Italy and Spain and spanned both the acute and convalescent phases of COVID-19. Deeply sampled blood TCRbeta repertoires from subjects exposed to, actively infected with, or recovered from COVID-19 were included in the dataset. The sample metadata nearly always contained a de-identified subject ID, COVID-19 status, age in years and sex. The prospective study material was composed of cDNA or gDNA derived from T cells, B-cell-depleted T cells, or PBMCs. HLA class I and class II types, where available, came from metadata supplied by the sample provider rather than from assay-based typing. The samples were drawn from the first 160 participants of the ongoing ImmuneRACE study and from over a thousand subjects provided by 6 global collaborators. A freely available public database, intended as a resource for researchers studying the immune response to SARS-CoV-2, is where the repertoires were released. Overall results and qualifications from the work: The amount of clinical and demographic metadata varied by source and participant and was provided uncurated.

In the prospective study, participants were about 18 to 90 years old, resided in under 30 geographic areas of the United States, and were enrolled through a virtual design. In the prospective study, participants were assigned to cohorts based on the clinical history participants reported in a screening survey and a study questionnaire. Recovered participants in ImmuneRACE Cohort 3 were defined by two consecutive negative NP/OP PCR tests, clearance by a healthcare professional, or resolution of symptoms. In the prospective study, whole blood, serum and a nasopharyngeal or oropharyngeal swab were collected from each participant by mobile phlebotomists. Additional blood draws and questionnaires over an approximately 2-month period could optionally be provided by prospective study participants. Blood samples from the prospective study were shipped frozen or at room temperature prior to DNA extraction.

The immunoSEQ Assay, a bias-controlled multiplex PCR, was used to amplify TCRbeta CDR3 regions from genomic DNA. Concerning the study's data processing: The number of nucleated cells in each sample was estimated by amplification of reference gene primers within the assay. Sequence reads were collapsed and filtered to measure the absolute abundance of every unique TCRbeta CDR3 rearrangement. For each sample, productive Simpson clonality was calculated as the square root of Simpson's diversity index across productive rearrangements. Imported from immuneACCESS, the table was reduced by TCRdb to in-frame sequences with V and J called. These copies leave out some clones; in studies compared against another copy, an unresolved V gene accounts for under half, and the cause of the remainder is not known. The V and J calls and clone size come from that table; D and trimming were worked out from the DNA. The sample includes some 330,000 clones, with around four fifths observed a single time. About 5.4% of the sample is held by the ten biggest clonotypes.

The germline V gene (reference sequence) gives CDR1 as LGHDT and CDR2 as YNNKEL. The germline V and J ends show losses of 2 bases and 9 bases respectively, and no gene match explains 10 bases of the junction. From the cysteine through the phenylalanine, the CDR3 covers 15 amino acids. Just CDR3 DNA is preserved here, 45 bases in frame from base 1. Recombination linked TRBV3-1 (or the pseudogene TRBV3-2) to TRBJ2-1; a stretch of 7 junction bases matches TRBD2. The source material was PBMCs or T cells enriched from blood (not recorded which). The TCR originated in a woman aged 45-60 years who had recovered from COVID-19. CDR3 reads: CASSQRAGVQAEQFF. The DNA is as follows: TGTGCCAGCAGCCAAAGGGCGGGAGTCCAGGCTGAGCAGTTCTTC.